The 7 T cell receptor beta chains listed next were all sequenced from one sample in a study of CD8+ T cells in alopecia areata. Following RNA extraction, reverse transcription yielded cDNA that acted as the sequencing template. Generated by immunoSEQ multiplex PCR, the TCRdb table keeps only in-frame clones and is missing some. The sample lists roughly 100,000 clones, roughly half seen once, with 7.5% to 9% in the top ten. The sample was CD4+ T cells sorted from blood. Receptors were obtained from a human donor in good health.

The rearrangement joins TRBV27 to TRBJ1-5, with D perhaps matching TRBD1 (6 bases). V lost 3 bases and J 3 bases, leaving 12 bases between the germline ends. The germline CDR1 and CDR2 sequences are MNHEY and SMNVEV (reference sequence). The CDR3 runs 15 residues. The chain's CDR3 is CASSLDGQFNQPQHF. DNA of the CDR3: TGTGCCAGCAGTTTGGACGGACAGTTCAATCAGCCCCAGCATTTT.

This clone was seen just once. The sample carries other DNA sequences with the same CDR3. The chain uses TRBV30 and TRBJ1-2; D is undetermined. The V end was cut by 0 bases, the J end by 8 bases, with 7 bases between. The CDR3 is 11 residues long. Germline V lookup: CDR1 GTSNPN, CDR2 SVGIG (reference sequence). CDR3 region: CAWSVGGGYTF. The CDR3 DNA reads as TGTGCCTGGAGTGTCGGCGGGGGCTACACCTTC.

This chain uses TRBV6-5 with TRBJ2-4; D is undetermined. CDR3 size: 13 residues. Germline CDR1 is MNHEY and CDR2 is SVGAGI. V was shortened by 6 bases and J by 6 bases, with 12 bases between the two germline ends. The CDR3: CASSPLPVNIQYF. The DNA for the CDR3 is TGTGCCAGCAGCCCCCTCCCCGTAAACATTCAGTACTTC.

This clone was recorded a few times. J is TRBJ2-6 and V is TRBV13; TRBD2 might be the D (6 bases). The CDR3 totals 17 residues. Germline lookup yields CDR1 PRHDT and CDR2 FYEKMQ (reference sequence). Trimming removed 5 bases at V and 0 bases at J, with 14 bases between. CDR3 protein: CASSPGLPPSGANVLTF. The CDR3 DNA reads as TGTGCCAGCAGCCCGGGACTCCCCCCCTCTGGGGCCAACGTCCTGACTTTC.

The J gene is TRBJ2-5, the V gene TRBV4-3; D ambiguous. CDR1 and CDR2 from the germline V gene are LGHNA and YSLEER. The CDR3 extends over 13 amino acids. Trimming took off 0 bases at V and 2 bases at J, with 4 bases between the two ends. CDR3 region: CASSQEYQETQYF. CDR3 in DNA: TGCGCCAGCAGCCAAGAGTATCAAGAGACCCAGTACTTC.

This clone was detected a few times. The chain couples TRBV2 to TRBJ2-1; TRBD2 aligns across 9 bases. The CDR3 is made up of 10 amino acids. Trimming removed 8 bases from V and 14 bases from J; junction bases left unmatched: 4. Germline CDR1 SNHLY, CDR2 FYNNEI. CDR3 DNA sequence: TGTGCCAGCGCAGCGGGGGGCGAGTTCTTC. Amino acid sequence: CASAAGGEFF. Full variable domain (outside the CDR3, taken from reference TRBV2 and TRBJ2-1): EPEVTQTPSHQVTQMGQEVILRCVPISNHLYFYWYRQILGQKVEFLVSFYNNEISEKSEIFDDQFSVERPDGSNFTLKIRSTKLEDSAMYFCASAAGGEFFGPGTRLTVL.

This chain links TRBV6-5 with TRBJ1-5; D is unresolved. The CDR3 contains 14 residues. Trimming removed 2 bases at V and 4 bases at J, with 9 bases between. The V gene's germline CDR1 is MNHEY and CDR2 SVGAGI. The CDR3 nucleotides read TGTGCCAGCAGTTACGGGCAGAGGAATCAGCCCCAGCATTTT. Encoded protein: CASSYGQRNQPQHF.